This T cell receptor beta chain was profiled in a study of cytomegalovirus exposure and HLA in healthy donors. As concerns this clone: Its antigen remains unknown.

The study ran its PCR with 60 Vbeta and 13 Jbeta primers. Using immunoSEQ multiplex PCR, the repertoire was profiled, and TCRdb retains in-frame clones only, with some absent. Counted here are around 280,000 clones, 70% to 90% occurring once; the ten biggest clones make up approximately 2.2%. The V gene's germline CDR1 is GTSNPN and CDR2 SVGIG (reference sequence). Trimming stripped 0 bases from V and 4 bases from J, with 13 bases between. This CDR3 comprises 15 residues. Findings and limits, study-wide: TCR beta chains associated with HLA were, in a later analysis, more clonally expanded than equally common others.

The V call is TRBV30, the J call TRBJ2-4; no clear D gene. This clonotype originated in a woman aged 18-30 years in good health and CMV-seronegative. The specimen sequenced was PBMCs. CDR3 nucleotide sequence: TGTGCCTGGAGTGTCAACCCTATGAGTAAAAACATTCAGTACTTC. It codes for CAWSVNPMSKNIQYF.